These 20 T cell receptor beta chains were all obtained from the same sample, sequenced in a study of blood T cell repertoires in COVID-19. Method: immunoSEQ multiplex PCR; TCRdb's copy keeps in-frame clones and lacks some. Counted here are roughly 320,000 clones, over 75% occurring once; the ten biggest clones make up about 4.2%. Sample: PBMCs or T cells enriched from blood (not recorded which). Receptor source: a man aged 25-40 years who had recovered from COVID-19.

The rearrangement links TRBV7-9 to TRBJ1-5; 8 positions match TRBD1. V was pared by 3 bases and J by 1 base, with 5 bases of the junction left unmatched. The CDR3 is made up of 16 amino acids. CDR1 and CDR2 from the germline V gene are SEHNR and FQNEAQ (reference sequence). CDR3 nucleotides: TGTGCCAGCAGCTTGACACAGGGGGTGAGCAATCAGCCCCAGCATTTT. It specifies CASSLTQGVSNQPQHF. Filled out from reference TRBV7-9 and TRBJ1-5, the complete variable domain reads DTGVSQNPRHKITKRGQNVTFRCDPISEHNRLYWYRQTLGQGPEFLTYFQNEAQLEKSRLLSDRFSAERPKGSFSTLEIQRTEQGDSAMYLCASSLTQGVSNQPQHFGDGTRLSIL.

The CDR3 nucleotides are TGTGCCAGCAGCCAAGGGGCAGCCAATCAGCCCCAGCATTTT. Protein: CASSQGAANQPQHF. This rearrangement joins TRBV3-1 (or the pseudogene TRBV3-2) to TRBJ1-5; D is undetermined. V dropped 1 base and J dropped 3 bases, with 7 bases sitting between them. CDR3 size: 14 residues. CDR1 and CDR2 from the germline V gene are LGHDT and YNNKEL (reference sequence).

The chain joins TRBV4-1 to TRBJ1-2, with unresolved D. CDR1 is MGHRA and CDR2 is YSYEKL in the germline V gene. The CDR3 loop spans 15 amino acids. Trimming took 2 bases from V and 8 from J, leaving 18 bases between them. The CDR3: CASSQLGLAVGGYTF. For the CDR3, the DNA is TGCGCCAGCAGCCAATTGGGTCTCGCAGTCGGGGGCTACACCTTC.

The V call is TRBV5-4, the J call TRBJ2-3, with 9 bases aligning to TRBD2. With 1 base clipped from V and 2 bases from J, the junction kept 2 bases outside the gene matches. The CDR3 extends over 15 amino acids. From germline, CDR1 is SGHNT and CDR2 YYREEE (reference sequence). This chain's CDR3 is CASSLLAGPTDTQYF. DNA of the CDR3: TGTGCCAGCAGCTTGCTAGCGGGACCCACAGATACGCAGTATTTT.

This clone was detected a few times. The chain uses TRBV9 and TRBJ2-7; the D gene is possibly TRBD1 (5 bases). The V end was cut by 0 bases, the J end by 3 bases, with 10 bases between. Germline CDR1 and CDR2: SGDLS and YYNGEE. The CDR3 runs to 14 residues. Here the CDR3 DNA reads TGTGCCAGCAGCGTAGCGGGCAGGGTCTACGAGCAGTACTTC. This encodes CASSVAGRVYEQYF.

The chain has TRBV15 and TRBJ1-5; no definite D call. V was cut by 0 bases and J by 0 bases, with 18 bases left in between. The CDR3 spans 19 residues. CDR1 and CDR2 from the germline V gene are LNHNV and YYDKDF (reference sequence). The CDR3 loop reads CATSRDLSRASYSNQPQHF. Written as DNA, the CDR3 is TGTGCCACCAGCAGAGATCTAAGCCGCGCTTCGTATAGCAATCAGCCCCAGCATTTT. The whole variable domain, filled in from reference TRBV15 and TRBJ1-5, reads DAMVIQNPRYQVTQFGKPVTLSCSQTLNHNVMYWYQQKSSQAPKLLFHYYDKDFNNEADTPDNFQSRRPNTSFCFLDIRSPGLGDTAMYLCATSRDLSRASYSNQPQHFGDGTRLSIL.

The V and J genes are TRBV27 and TRBJ2-1; TRBD1 is a possible D gene (6 bases). The CDR3 runs 18 residues. Germline V gives CDR1 MNHEY, CDR2 SMNVEV (reference sequence). The V and J ends lost 4 bases and 1 base respectively, with 20 bases between them. The CDR3 region is CASSSISVQGKSYNEQFF. DNA of the CDR3: TGTGCCAGCAGTTCGATCTCGGTACAGGGCAAGTCCTACAATGAGCAGTTCTTC.

The genes are TRBV6-5 and TRBJ1-1, with D maybe TRBD1 (5 bases). The germline V gene encodes CDR1 MNHEY and CDR2 SVGAGI. This CDR3 is 15 amino acids long. Trimming shortened V by 6 bases and J by 3 bases, and 17 bases separated the two germline ends. The CDR3 sequence is CASSWMVGGYTEAFF. CDR3 sequence (DNA): TGTGCCAGCAGCTGGATGGTGGGGGGATACACTGAAGCTTTCTTT.

Only a few counts were recorded for this clone. This chain's CDR3 is CASRSAGTAGNTIYF. The CDR3 coding sequence is TGTGCCAGCAGATCCGCCGGGACAGCTGGAAACACCATATATTTT. The chain employs TRBV5-8 and TRBJ1-3, with TRBD1 matching over 7 bases. The ends lost 5 bases at V and 2 bases at J; junction bases unmatched: 7. Germline CDR1 is SGHTS and CDR2 is YDEGEE. There are 15 residues in the CDR3.

This clone was seen at least ten times. The chain has TRBV2 and TRBJ1-6; D perhaps matches TRBD1 (5 bases). There are 15 residues in the CDR3. The ends were cut back, 5 bases at V and 6 bases at J, with 14 bases in the middle. CDR1 is SNHLY and CDR2 is FYNNEI in the germline V gene. CDR3 nucleotides: TGTGCCAGCAGTTGGGGCGGGGCCCCTAATTCACCCCTCCACTTT. This sequence encodes CASSWGGAPNSPLHF.

The chain has TRBV10-3 and TRBJ2-7; 7 bases match TRBD2. V lost 0 bases and J lost 0; bases outside the gene matches: 2. Germline CDR1 is ENHRY and CDR2 is SYGVKD. CDR3 size: 15 residues. The CDR3 region is CAISESLAGSYEQYF. The DNA of the CDR3 is TGTGCCATCAGTGAGTCGTTAGCGGGCTCCTACGAGCAGTACTTC.

The CDR3 here is CSVAEGTYEQYF. The CDR3 nucleotides read TGCAGCGTCGCGGAGGGGACGTACGAGCAGTACTTC. The rearrangement links TRBV29-1 to TRBJ2-7; D may be TRBD2 (6 bases). Germline assignment: CDR1 SQVTM and CDR2 ANQGSEA. The CDR3 length is 12 residues. Trimming stripped 6 bases from V and 4 bases from J, with 13 bases between.

Regarding this clone: This same CDR3 is encoded by further DNA sequences in the sample. The V call is TRBV5-1, the J call TRBJ2-7; a weak D match, TRBD1 (5 bases). V was cut by 0 bases and J by 4 bases, with 5 bases left in between. The germline V gene has CDR1 SGHRS and CDR2 YFSETQ. The CDR3 loop spans 12 amino acids. The CDR3 DNA sequence: TGCGCCAGCAGCTTGGAGGGGTACGAGCAGTACTTC. Protein sequence: CASSLEGYEQYF.

The chain employs TRBV27 and TRBJ1-5; D not resolved. This CDR3 is built from 14 residues. Per the germline V gene, CDR1 is MNHEY and CDR2 is SMNVEV (reference sequence). Trimming stripped 2 bases from V and 7 bases from J, with 12 bases between. The CDR3 nucleotides read TGTGCCAGCAGTTTAACCGGTGGAGGGCAGCCCCAGCATTTT. Translation: CASSLTGGGQPQHF.

The chain is built from TRBV3-1 (or the pseudogene TRBV3-2) and TRBJ2-2; D is perhaps TRBD1 (5 bases). The CDR3 loop spans 16 amino acids. CDR1 is LGHDT, CDR2 YNNKEL, per germline (reference sequence). V dropped 4 bases and J dropped 3 bases, with 15 bases sitting between them. DNA for the CDR3: TGTGCCAGCAGCCCAGGACAATCTGGGGACACCGGGGAGCTGTTTTTT. It encodes CASSPGQSGDTGELFF.

This sequence joins TRBV18 and TRBJ2-3; TRBD1 matches 11 bases. V trimming: 0 bases; J trimming: 4 bases; junction bases outside the gene matches: 3. The CDR3 is 16 residues long. Germline V gene lookup returns CDR1 KGHSH and CDR2 LQKENI. DNA of the CDR3: TGTGCCAGCTCACCACCACGGACAGGGGGCCCAGATACGCAGTATTTT. This translates into CASSPPRTGGPDTQYF.

V and J are TRBV5-1 and TRBJ1-1, with TRBD1 matching over 7 bases. This CDR3 has 14 amino acids. The J segment lost 2 bases and the V segment lost 7 bases, leaving 8 bases of the junction unmatched. CDR1 and CDR2 (germline): SGHRS, YFSETQ. As DNA, the CDR3 is TGCGCCAGCGGGGTGGGACAGCACAACACTGAAGCTTTCTTT. This encodes CASGVGQHNTEAFF.

The J gene is TRBJ1-2, the V gene TRBV7-9, with 7 bases that match TRBD1. The ends lost 5 bases at V and 4 bases at J; junction bases unmatched: 16. The CDR3 contains 17 residues. In germline, CDR1 is SEHNR, CDR2 FQNEAQ (reference sequence). The CDR3: CASSATGEGAPGYGYTF. The CDR3 DNA reads TGTGCCAGCAGCGCCACCGGAGAGGGGGCGCCCGGCTATGGCTACACCTTC.

In its sample, this clone was seen once. The rearrangement uses TRBV25-1 and TRBJ2-2, with D maybe TRBD1 (5 bases). The CDR3 is 17 amino acids. V was trimmed by 2 bases and J by 1 base, leaving 14 bases between them. Germline CDR1 is MGHDK and CDR2 is SYGVNS. The CDR3, as DNA: TGTGCCAGCAGTGAACAGGGTCCGACCAGGAACACCGGGGAGCTGTTTTTT. It specifies CASSEQGPTRNTGELFF.

This sequence joins TRBV6-5 and TRBJ2-2, with D maybe TRBD2 (5 bases). CDR3 length: 13 residues. Germline lookup yields CDR1 MNHEY and CDR2 SVGAGI. The V and J ends lost 6 bases and 7 bases respectively, with 12 bases between them. The CDR3 DNA sequence: TGTGCCAGCAGACCACCGGGGAGCGGGGAGCTGTTTTTT. It specifies CASRPPGSGELFF.